These T cell receptor beta chains were read from a single sample in a study of somatic mutations in cytotoxic T cells in rheumatoid arthritis. Measured with immunoSEQ multiplex PCR; TCRdb has only the in-frame clones, and not every one. In the table there are 20,000 to 25,000 clones, 86% of which are singletons. Sequences were obtained from CD8+ T cells sorted from blood. Receptor source: a woman in her fifties or sixties in good health. Each CDR3 is given with its conserved first and last residue. D genes are given only for firm matches. Clone size appears in some rows only: once, few, many, or a class for an expanded clone.

v_gene: TRBV10-2; d_gene: TRBD2; abundance: .; j_gene: TRBJ2-7; CDR3nt: TGCGCCAGCTTGACGGGGGGGAGTGAGCAGTACTTC; CDR3aa: CASLTGGSEQYF
v_gene: TRBV27; d_gene: .; abundance: .; j_gene: TRBJ1-6; CDR3nt: TGTGCCAGCAGTTTACTACAATATAATTCACCCCTCCACTTT; CDR3aa: CASSLLQYNSPLHF
v_gene: TRBV29-1; d_gene: TRBD1; abundance: .; j_gene: TRBJ2-1; CDR3nt: TGCAGCGTTGAGACAGGGGGCTACAATGAGCAGTTCTTC; CDR3aa: CSVETGGYNEQFF
v_gene: TRBV6-4; d_gene: .; abundance: .; j_gene: TRBJ2-2; CDR3nt: TGTGCCAGCAGTGCCGGACTCGACACCGGGGAGCTGTTTTTT; CDR3aa: CASSAGLDTGELFF
v_gene: TRBV19; d_gene: .; abundance: .; j_gene: TRBJ1-1; CDR3nt: TGTGCCAGTAGTATATCAGGAAACACTGAAGCTTTCTTT; CDR3aa: CASSISGNTEAFF
v_gene: TRBV28; d_gene: TRBD1; abundance: .; j_gene: TRBJ2-1; CDR3nt: TGTGCCAGCAGGGGGGGACAGGGGGCGTCCTACAATGAGCAGTTCTTC; CDR3aa: CASRGGQGASYNEQFF
v_gene: TRBV10-3; d_gene: .; abundance: .; j_gene: TRBJ2-3; CDR3nt: TGTGCCATCGGCGAGGGGACCACAGATACGCAGTATTTT; CDR3aa: CAIGEGTTDTQYF
v_gene: TRBV4-2; d_gene: .; abundance: .; j_gene: TRBJ1-6; CDR3nt: TGTGCCAGCAGCCCAGTAAGAGTGTCAGGGACTGAGAGTTCACCCCTCCACTTT; CDR3aa: CASSPVRVSGTESSPLHF
v_gene: TRBV5-4; d_gene: .; abundance: .; j_gene: TRBJ1-4; CDR3nt: TGTGCCAGCAGCTTGGACACCGCGGAGGAACTGTTTTTT; CDR3aa: CASSLDTAEELFF
v_gene: TRBV28; d_gene: .; abundance: .; j_gene: TRBJ1-6; CDR3nt: TGTGCCAGCAGCATGTGGGGGCACTATAATTCACCCCTCCACTTT; CDR3aa: CASSMWGHYNSPLHF
v_gene: TRBV9; d_gene: .; abundance: .; j_gene: TRBJ2-3; CDR3nt: TGTGCCAGCAGCGTTTTGACGGGGGCCACAGATACGCAGTATTTT; CDR3aa: CASSVLTGATDTQYF
v_gene: TRBV4-2; d_gene: TRBD1; abundance: once; j_gene: TRBJ2-2; CDR3nt: TGTGCCAGCAGACGATCGGTAGGGGACAGGGACACCGGGGAGCTGTTTTTT; CDR3aa: CASRRSVGDRDTGELFF
v_gene: TRBV6-5; d_gene: .; abundance: .; j_gene: TRBJ1-1; CDR3nt: TGTGCCAGCAGGGACAGTTTGAACACTGAAGCTTTCTTT; CDR3aa: CASRDSLNTEAFF
v_gene: TRBV4-3; d_gene: .; abundance: once; j_gene: TRBJ1-3; CDR3nt: TGCGCCAGCAGCAAACGGGGGGAAACTGGAAACACCATATATTTT; CDR3aa: CASSKRGETGNTIYF
v_gene: TRBV27; d_gene: .; abundance: .; j_gene: TRBJ2-5; CDR3nt: TGTGCCAGCAGTTTGGGACCTTCGTACCAAGAGACCCAGTACTTC; CDR3aa: CASSLGPSYQETQYF
v_gene: TRBV4-3; d_gene: TRBD1; abundance: .; j_gene: TRBJ2-1; CDR3nt: TGCGCCAGCAGCCAAGGAGTGGGACAGGGACCCTACAATGAGCAGTTCTTC; CDR3aa: CASSQGVGQGPYNEQFF
v_gene: TRBV9; d_gene: .; abundance: .; j_gene: TRBJ1-1; CDR3nt: TGTGCCAGCAGCGTAGGTGACCGTTCTGAAGCTTTCTTT; CDR3aa: CASSVGDRSEAFF
v_gene: TRBV28; d_gene: .; abundance: .; j_gene: TRBJ2-5; CDR3nt: TGTGCCAGCAGTTTATTTCATAGGGGGGACGGCCAAGAGACCCAGTACTTC; CDR3aa: CASSLFHRGDGQETQYF
v_gene: TRBV7-2; d_gene: .; abundance: .; j_gene: TRBJ2-7; CDR3nt: TGTGCCAGCAGCGCCCAGGCGAGTGATAGCTGGGTTTACGAGCAGTACTTC; CDR3aa: CASSAQASDSWVYEQYF
v_gene: TRBV7-9; d_gene: TRBD2; abundance: .; j_gene: TRBJ2-7; CDR3nt: TGTGCCAGCAGCTTACGAAGCGGGGAACCCTACGAGCAGTACTTC; CDR3aa: CASSLRSGEPYEQYF
v_gene: TRBV13; d_gene: TRBD2; abundance: once; j_gene: TRBJ2-3; CDR3nt: TGTGCCAGCAGCTTTGGACTAGCGGGGAGCACAGATACGCAGTATTTT; CDR3aa: CASSFGLAGSTDTQYF
v_gene: TRBV19; d_gene: .; abundance: .; j_gene: TRBJ1-1; CDR3nt: TGTGCCAGTAGTATGGGTGGCACTGAAGCTTTCTTT; CDR3aa: CASSMGGTEAFF
v_gene: TRBV2; d_gene: .; abundance: .; j_gene: TRBJ2-5; CDR3nt: TGTGCCAGCAGAGGCCGCCAAGAGACCCAGTACTTC; CDR3aa: CASRGRQETQYF
v_gene: TRBV5-1; d_gene: TRBD2; abundance: .; j_gene: TRBJ2-1; CDR3nt: TGCGCCAGCAGCTCCTATAGCGGGGCTTACTACAATGAGCAGTTCTTC; CDR3aa: CASSSYSGAYYNEQFF
v_gene: TRBV4-3; d_gene: TRBD1; abundance: .; j_gene: TRBJ2-5; CDR3nt: TGCGCCAGCAGCCAGGCGACAGGGGAGACCCAGTACTTC; CDR3aa: CASSQATGETQYF
v_gene: TRBV2; d_gene: .; abundance: once; j_gene: TRBJ1-2; CDR3nt: TGTGCCAGCAGTGGAAAGGTCCGGGCAGGGCAAAGGAAAGGATATGGCTACACCTTC; CDR3aa: CASSGKVRAGQRKGYGYTF
v_gene: TRBV10-3; d_gene: TRBD1; abundance: .; j_gene: TRBJ1-3; CDR3nt: TGTGCCGTTAATGAGGGGGCTCAAGGAAACACCATATATTTT; CDR3aa: CAVNEGAQGNTIYF